These 17 T cell receptor beta chains share one sample of origin, sequenced in a study of cytomegalovirus exposure and HLA in healthy donors. Amplification used 60 Vbeta primers and 13 Jbeta primers. TCRdb keeps only in-frame clones here, not all; method: immunoSEQ multiplex PCR. Of roughly 100,000 clones in the sample, roughly 82% were seen once. Sequenced: PBMCs. All receptors come from a man aged 45-65 years in good health and CMV-seronegative.

The J gene is TRBJ1-1, the V gene TRBV20-1, with a tentative D call TRBD1 (5 bases). The CDR3 spans 11 residues. Trimming stripped 6 bases from V and 7 bases from J, with 12 bases between. Germline loops: CDR1 DFQATT, CDR2 SNEGSKA (reference sequence). The DNA for the CDR3 is TGCAGTGCCCGCGGAGGGGATGAAGCTTTCTTT. Protein sequence: CSARGGDEAFF.

The V and J genes are TRBV11-1 and TRBJ2-3; no firm D call. Trimming stripped 7 bases from V and 3 bases from J, with 11 bases between. CDR1 and CDR2 from the germline V gene are SGHAT and FQDESV (reference sequence). CDR3 length: 13 amino acids. CDR3 nucleotide sequence: TGTGCCAGCACCCACCCTAGTACAGATACGCAGTATTTT. Amino acid sequence: CASTHPSTDTQYF.

This clone was detected only a few times. The chain joins TRBV7-9 to TRBJ1-4; 7 nucleotides line up with TRBD1. CDR3 size: 14 residues. In germline, CDR1 is SEHNR, CDR2 FQNEAQ (reference sequence). Unmatched junction bases numbered 9, after V lost 6 bases and J lost 8 bases. Here the CDR3 reads CASRQTGSEEKLFF. CDR3 DNA sequence: TGTGCCAGCAGACAGACAGGGTCTGAGGAAAAACTGTTTTTT. Combining the CDR3 with reference TRBV7-9 and TRBJ1-4 gives the whole variable domain DTGVSQNPRHKITKRGQNVTFRCDPISEHNRLYWYRQTLGQGPEFLTYFQNEAQLEKSRLLSDRFSAERPKGSFSTLEIQRTEQGDSAMYLCASRQTGSEEKLFFGSGTQLSVL.

This clone has only a few counts. V usage is TRBV19 and J usage is TRBJ1-1; D is unresolved. The V gene's germline CDR1 is LNHDA and CDR2 SQIVND (reference sequence). V was clipped by 5 bases and J by 7 bases, with 17 bases between them. The CDR3 contains 14 residues. Here the CDR3 reads CASSALLGKVEAFF. CDR3 sequence (DNA): TGTGCCAGTAGTGCCCTACTAGGCAAGGTTGAAGCTTTCTTT. The variable domain in full, with the rest retrieved from reference TRBV19 and TRBJ1-1, is DGGITQSPKYLFRKEGQNVTLSCEQNLNHDAMYWYRQDPGQGLRLIYYSQIVNDFQKGDIAEGYSVSREKKESFPLTVTSAQKNPTAFYLCASSALLGKVEAFFGQGTRLTVV.

This chain joins TRBV29-1 and TRBJ2-3, with 7 bases that match TRBD2. From germline, CDR1 is SQVTM and CDR2 ANQGSEA. CDR3 length: 13 amino acids. V shed 7 bases, J shed 6 bases, and the junction held 10 bases outside the gene matches. The chain's CDR3 is CSASSGGRDTQYF. The CDR3 DNA reads TGCAGCGCTTCTAGCGGAGGAAGGGATACGCAGTATTTT.

V gene TRBV5-1 combines with J gene TRBJ1-1; D possibly corresponds to TRBD1 (6 bases). V was clipped by 0 bases and J by 4 bases, with 10 bases between them. The length of the CDR3 is 14 residues. Germline values: CDR1 SGHRS, CDR2 YFSETQ. In DNA, the CDR3 is TGCGCCAGCAGCTTGGGGGGGCAAAGCACTGAAGCTTTCTTT. Translating it yields CASSLGGQSTEAFF.

The rearrangement joins TRBV5-6 to TRBJ2-7; tentative D call: TRBD2 (7 bases). Germline V gene sequence: CDR1 SGHDT, CDR2 YYEEEE. V lost 1 base and J 6 bases, leaving 17 bases between the germline ends. The CDR3 is 15 amino acids. The CDR3 region has the DNA TGTGCCAGCAGCTTGTTGGGGAGGGGGGGGATCGAGCAGTACGTC. Translating it yields CASSLLGRGGIEQYV.

This clone was counted a few times. This chain connects TRBV5-1 to TRBJ1-4; 8 bases are shared with TRBD1. The trim removed 5 bases at V and 8 bases at J, leaving 11 bases unmatched. This CDR3 has 15 amino acids. Germline V gene lookup returns CDR1 SGHRS and CDR2 YFSETQ. The DNA for the CDR3 is TGCGCCAGCAGGGAGAGGACAGGGTTTGAGGAAAAACTGTTTTTT. Translated: CASRERTGFEEKLFF.

This clone showed up just a few times. This chain connects TRBV9 to TRBJ2-2, with TRBD2 as a possible D gene (6 bases). Germline lookup yields CDR1 SGDLS and CDR2 YYNGEE. The CDR3 contains 14 residues. Between the trimmed V and J ends, which lost 5 bases and 3 bases, there was a span of 11 bases. DNA for the CDR3: TGTGCCAGCAGGGAGGGATTCTACACCGGGGAGCTGTTTTTT. It codes for CASREGFYTGELFF.

The chain combines TRBV5-4 with TRBJ2-3; TRBD2 matches at 8 bases. This CDR3 has 16 residues. Germline V gene data show CDR1 as SGHNT and CDR2 as YYREEE (reference sequence). J lost 1 base, V lost 4 bases, and 8 bases had no gene match. The CDR3 DNA reads as TGTGCCAGCAGCCGACGGAGCGGGGGCGGCACAGATACGCAGTATTTT. This codes for CASSRRSGGGTDTQYF.

The chain is built from TRBV7-6 and TRBJ1-1; D unclear. CDR1 SGHVS and CDR2 FNYEAQ come from the germline V gene. CDR3 length equals 13 residues. Trimming removed 2 bases at V and 1 base at J, with 5 bases between. The CDR3 loop is CASSLTQNTEAFF. The CDR3, as DNA: TGTGCCAGCAGCTTAACTCAGAACACTGAAGCTTTCTTT.

The DNA for the CDR3 is TGCGCCAGCAGCCAAGAGATTACAGGGCGAACCTATGGCTACACCTTC. Translating it yields CASSQEITGRTYGYTF. This chain joins TRBV4-1 and TRBJ1-2; TRBD1 might be the D (6 bases). The CDR3 extends over 16 amino acids. Germline-derived CDR1 and CDR2 are MGHRA and YSYEKL. V was clipped by 0 bases and J by 4 bases, with 15 bases between them.

This clone was seen more than once but under ten times. The V gene is TRBV30, the J gene TRBJ2-1, with 7 nucleotides matching TRBD2. This CDR3 region has 16 residues. Germline loops: CDR1 GTSNPN, CDR2 SVGIG (reference sequence). The V gene end was trimmed by 3 bases and the J gene end by 3 bases; junction bases not matched to a gene: 11. CDR3 sequence (DNA): TGTGCCTGGAGCCCCGGGCGGACTAGGGTCTACAATGAGCAGTTCTTC. Translated: CAWSPGRTRVYNEQFF.

The CDR3 region has the DNA TGTGCCAGCAGCTACAACAGGGTTTCCTACGAGCAGTACTTC. Translating it yields CASSYNRVSYEQYF. The chain recombines TRBV5-6 with TRBJ2-7; D might be TRBD1 (6 bases). V dropped 3 bases and J dropped 1 base, with 11 bases sitting between them. This CDR3 has 14 amino acids. Germline V gene lookup returns CDR1 SGHDT and CDR2 YYEEEE.

The chain uses TRBV30 and TRBJ1-4; 11 bases match TRBD1. In germline, CDR1 is GTSNPN, CDR2 SVGIG (reference sequence). The CDR3 loop spans 14 amino acids. J lost 6 bases, V lost 2 bases, and 2 bases had no gene match. The CDR3 DNA is TGTGCCTGGAGTCTGGGACAGGGGGATGAAAAACTGTTTTTT. This gives the protein CAWSLGQGDEKLFF.

This clone was counted between two and nine times. The chain links TRBV19 to TRBJ2-5; 9 bases match TRBD2. The V gene's germline CDR1 is LNHDA and CDR2 SQIVND (reference sequence). CDR3 length: 15 amino acids. The J segment lost 2 bases and the V segment lost 6 bases, leaving 7 bases of the junction unmatched. The CDR3 nucleotides read TGTGCCAGTAGGGCCTGGAGCGGGGGGCAAGAGACCCAGTACTTC. Its protein product is CASRAWSGGQETQYF.

The rearrangement links TRBV2 to TRBJ1-5; D may be TRBD1 (5 bases). Germline-derived CDR1 and CDR2 are SNHLY and FYNNEI. Trimming cost V 7 bases and J 0 bases, with 10 bases left between them. The CDR3 length is 14 residues. The CDR3: CASNFQGSNQPQHF. DNA of the CDR3: TGTGCCAGCAACTTTCAGGGTAGCAATCAGCCCCAGCATTTT.